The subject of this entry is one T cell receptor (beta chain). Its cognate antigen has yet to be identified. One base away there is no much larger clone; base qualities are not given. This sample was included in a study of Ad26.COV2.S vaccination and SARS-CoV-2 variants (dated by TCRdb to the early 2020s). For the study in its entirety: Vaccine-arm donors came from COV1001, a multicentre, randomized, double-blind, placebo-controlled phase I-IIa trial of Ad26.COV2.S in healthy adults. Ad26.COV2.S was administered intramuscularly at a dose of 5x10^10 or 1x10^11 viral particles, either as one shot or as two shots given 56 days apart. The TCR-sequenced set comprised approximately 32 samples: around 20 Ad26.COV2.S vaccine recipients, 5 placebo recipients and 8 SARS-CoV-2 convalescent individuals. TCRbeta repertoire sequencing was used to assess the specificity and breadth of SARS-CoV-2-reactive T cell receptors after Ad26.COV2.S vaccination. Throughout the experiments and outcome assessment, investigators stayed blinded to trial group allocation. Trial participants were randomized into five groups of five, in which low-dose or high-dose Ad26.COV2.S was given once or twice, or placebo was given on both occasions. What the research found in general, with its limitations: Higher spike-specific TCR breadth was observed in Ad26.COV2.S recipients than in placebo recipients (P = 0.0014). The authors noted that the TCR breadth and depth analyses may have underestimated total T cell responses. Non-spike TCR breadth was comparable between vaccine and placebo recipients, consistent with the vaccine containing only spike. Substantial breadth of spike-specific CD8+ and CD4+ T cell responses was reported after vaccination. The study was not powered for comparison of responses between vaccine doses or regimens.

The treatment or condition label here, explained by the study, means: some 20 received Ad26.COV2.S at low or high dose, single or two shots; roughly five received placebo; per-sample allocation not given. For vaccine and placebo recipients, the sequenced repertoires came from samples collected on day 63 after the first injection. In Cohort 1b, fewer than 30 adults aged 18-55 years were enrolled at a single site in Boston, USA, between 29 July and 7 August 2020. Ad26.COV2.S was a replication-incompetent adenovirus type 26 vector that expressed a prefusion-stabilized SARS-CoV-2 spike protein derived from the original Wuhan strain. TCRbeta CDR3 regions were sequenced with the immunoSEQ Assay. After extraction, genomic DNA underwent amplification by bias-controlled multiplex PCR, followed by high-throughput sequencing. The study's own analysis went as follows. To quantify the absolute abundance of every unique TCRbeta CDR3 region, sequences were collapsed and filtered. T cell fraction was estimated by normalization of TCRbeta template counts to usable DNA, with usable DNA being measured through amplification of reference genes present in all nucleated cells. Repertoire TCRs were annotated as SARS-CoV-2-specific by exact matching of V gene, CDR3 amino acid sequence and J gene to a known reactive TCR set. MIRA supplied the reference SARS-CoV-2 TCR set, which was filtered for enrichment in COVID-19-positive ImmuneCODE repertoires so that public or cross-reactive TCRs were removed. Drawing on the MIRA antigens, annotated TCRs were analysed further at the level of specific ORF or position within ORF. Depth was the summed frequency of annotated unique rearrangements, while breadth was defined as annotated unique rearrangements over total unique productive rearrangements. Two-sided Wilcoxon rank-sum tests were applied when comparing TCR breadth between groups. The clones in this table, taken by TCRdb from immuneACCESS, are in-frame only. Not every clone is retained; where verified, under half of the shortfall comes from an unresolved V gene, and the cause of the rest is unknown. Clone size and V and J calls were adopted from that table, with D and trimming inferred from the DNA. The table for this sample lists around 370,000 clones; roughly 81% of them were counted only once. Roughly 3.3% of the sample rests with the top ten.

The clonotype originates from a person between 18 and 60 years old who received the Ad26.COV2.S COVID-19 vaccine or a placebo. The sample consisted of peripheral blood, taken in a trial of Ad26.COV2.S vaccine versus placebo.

This receptor has the CDR3 CSVDTAGTWRVYGYTF. The nucleotide sequence is given as TGCAGCGTTGATACCGCCGGGACTTGGAGGGTCTATGGCTACACCTTC. The chain is encoded by TRBV29-1 joined to TRBJ1-2, and possibly TRBD1, on 5 matching bases. The germline V gene gives CDR1 as SQVTM and CDR2 as ANQGSEA. The junction carries 21 bases between V and J, which are trimmed by 3 bases and 4 bases respectively. There are 16 amino acids in the CDR3, from cysteine to phenylalanine inclusive. The kept DNA is CDR3 alone, 48 bases in frame from the first base.